There are many counts of the clone carrying this TCR beta chain. Antigen specificity is unknown. Germline V CDR1 and CDR2: LNHDA, SQIVND (reference sequence). The CDR3 loop spans 14 amino acids. V lost 4 bases, J lost 1 base, and 7 bases lay in between. The sample is drawn from a study of T cells in Graves' hyperthyroidism and ophthalmopathy. Findings and caveats of the study: The model foresaw ophthalmopathy a median 6.5 months prior to onset.

TCR beta CDR3 regions were amplified from RNA transcripts. The HTBI set primed first-round TCR CDR3 RT-PCR. TCRdb analysed the multiplex PCR reads with MiXCR anew, one entry per CDR3 protein. The sample records almost 350,000 distinct CDR3 sequences, 15% to 20% being singletons. Material: blood. This chain joins TRBV19 and TRBJ2-2, with unresolved D. The TCR was taken from a woman in her thirties or forties with Graves' ophthalmopathy. CDR3 loop: CASSRHWNTGELFF. In DNA form, the CDR3 reads TGTGCCAGTAGTAGGCATTGGAACACCGGGGAGCTGTTTTTT.